Listed below are T cell receptor beta chains from one sample, sequenced in a study of shared clonotypes between healthy human individuals. The assay was immunoSEQ multiplex PCR, and TCRdb's table has in-frame clones only and misses some. This table holds under 700,000 clones, approximately 96% found once. The sample consisted of naive CD8+ T cells sorted from blood. The receptors were gathered from a woman in her twenties or thirties in good health. Each CDR3 is given with its conserved first and last residue. A D gene is named only where the DNA matches it firmly. A clone size is listed for some rows: how often the clone was seen (once, few, many), or a class if it is expanded.

size	D	V	J	DNA	CDR3
.	TRBD2	TRBV7-9	TRBJ2-7	TGTGCCAGCAGCTCCACTAGCGGCTCCTACGAGCAGTACTTC	CASSSTSGSYEQYF
.	.	TRBV28	TRBJ2-1	TGTGCCAGCAGATATTCCGGGACGCGAGAGCAGTTCTTC	CASRYSGTREQFF
once	.	TRBV11-2	TRBJ2-2	TGTGCCAGCAGCTGGATGTTAGCTAGCGAAGGACGGGGGGAGCTGTTTTTT	CASSWMLASEGRGELFF
.	TRBD1	TRBV5-8	TRBJ2-7	TGTGCCAGCAGCTCCCTGGGACAGCTAGGGGAGCAGTACTTC	CASSSLGQLGEQYF
.	.	TRBV28	TRBJ2-3	TGTGCCAGCAGTATCCAGGGTTTCAACACAGATACGCAGTATTTT	CASSIQGFNTDTQYF
.	.	TRBV30	TRBJ1-1	TGTGCCTGGAGTGTATACTTTGGGAAAACTGAAGCTTTCTTT	CAWSVYFGKTEAFF
.	TRBD1	TRBV19	TRBJ2-7	TGTGCCAGTAGTGCCCGGGGACAGGGGGCCTACGAGCAGTACTTC	CASSARGQGAYEQYF
once	TRBD2	TRBV29-1	TRBJ2-1	TGCAGCGTTCCCTTGAGGATATCGGGACTAGCAAATAATGAGCAGTTCTTC	CSVPLRISGLANNEQFF
.	.	TRBV4-1	TRBJ2-7	TGCGCCAGCAGCCAAGAAGCAGCACCCTTACTGGAGCAGTACTTC	CASSQEAAPLLEQYF
.	TRBD1	TRBV28	TRBJ1-4	TGTGCCAGCAGTCCACGGACAGGGTTTGGGTGGGGGTCTAATGAAAAACTGTTTTTT	CASSPRTGFGWGSNEKLFF
once	.	TRBV28	TRBJ1-3	TGTGCCAGCAGCTCTGGGGATGGAAGCTCTGGAAACACCATATATTTT	CASSSGDGSSGNTIYF
.	TRBD2	TRBV5-6	TRBJ2-7	TGTGCCAGCAGCTTGGGACTAGCCCCCTACGAGCAGTACTTC	CASSLGLAPYEQYF
.	TRBD1	TRBV10-3	TRBJ1-4	TGTGCCATCAGATCTGGACAGGCTGGCGAAAAACTGTTTTTT	CAIRSGQAGEKLFF
.	.	TRBV28	TRBJ2-7	TGTGCCAGCAGTTCATTAATCGGCTACGAGCAGTACTTC	CASSSLIGYEQYF
.	.	TRBV27	TRBJ2-7	TGTGCCAGCAGTCCTCGGAGCGACTCCTACGAGCAGTACTTC	CASSPRSDSYEQYF
.	.	TRBV7-6	TRBJ2-6	TGTGCCAGCAGCTTAGAACCGGGACTCCTGAGCTCTGGGGCCAACGTCCTGACTTTC	CASSLEPGLLSSGANVLTF
.	.	TRBV7-9	TRBJ2-1	TGTGCCAGCAGCGCAACAAGAGGGGTCAATGAGCAGTTCTTC	CASSATRGVNEQFF
.	TRBD2	TRBV9	TRBJ2-7	TGTGCCAGCAGCCCAGGTACAGCGGGGCTGTCCTACGAGCAGTACTTC	CASSPGTAGLSYEQYF
.	.	TRBV28	TRBJ2-7	TGTGCCAGCAGTCATGTGCGGGGCTCCAACCCCCACGAGCAGTACTTC	CASSHVRGSNPHEQYF
.	.	TRBV27	TRBJ2-3	TGTGCCAGCAGTTTACTTGGCGGCACAGATACGCAGTATTTT	CASSLLGGTDTQYF
.	.	TRBV28	TRBJ1-5	TGTGCCAGCAGGTTACAGGAGGGCAATCAGCCCCAGCATTTT	CASRLQEGNQPQHF
.	.	TRBV7-2	TRBJ1-1	TGTGCCAGCAATAACGAGCGGAGCCAGAGGAACACTGAAGCTTTCTTT	CASNNERSQRNTEAFF
.	.	TRBV27	TRBJ2-7	TGTGCCAGCAGTTCCTCGGGGCTGGCCGAGCAGTACTTC	CASSSSGLAEQYF
.	.	TRBV25-1	TRBJ1-2	TGTGCCAGCGGAGGGCCCCTTGATGGCTACACCTTC	CASGGPLDGYTF
.	.	TRBV13	TRBJ2-7	TGTGCCAGCAGCTCCGAGGGTCAGCTCAACTACGAGCAGTACTTC	CASSSEGQLNYEQYF
.	TRBD2	TRBV6-5	TRBJ2-5	TGTGCCATCGCTAGCGGGAGAGGAGAGACCCAGTACTTC	CAIASGRGETQYF
once	.	TRBV28	TRBJ2-7	TGTGCCAGCAGTACCTACTACGAGCAGTACTTC	CASSTYYEQYF
.	.	TRBV4-1	TRBJ2-1	TGCGCCAGCAGCCAGGCCGGGATCATGAGGGACAATGAGCAGTTCTTC	CASSQAGIMRDNEQFF
.	TRBD1	TRBV4-1	TRBJ1-1	TGCGCCAGCAGCCAAGGGGCAGGGGGCGGGGGGACTGAAGCTTTCTTT	CASSQGAGGGGTEAFF
.	.	TRBV5-6	TRBJ2-5	TGTGCCAGCAGCCAATACACCGGGCCCGAAAAGACCCAGTACTTC	CASSQYTGPEKTQYF
.	TRBD2	TRBV27	TRBJ2-1	TGTGCCAGCAGCCCTACTAGCGGGAGGGCCTACAATGAGCAGTTCTTC	CASSPTSGRAYNEQFF
.	.	TRBV27	TRBJ2-7	TGTGCCAGCAGCCTGGACATCTCCTACGAGCAGTACTTC	CASSLDISYEQYF
.	.	TRBV13	TRBJ1-2	TGTGCCAGCAGCTTAGGACAGGGTACCCATGGCTACACCTTC	CASSLGQGTHGYTF
.	.	TRBV7-2	TRBJ2-7	TGTGCCAGCAGCTTAGCGATGAGGGACCCTTACCCCTACGAGCAGTACTTC	CASSLAMRDPYPYEQYF
.	TRBD2	TRBV27	TRBJ2-7	TGTGCCAGCAGTACTAGCGGGAGGTTCGGCGAGCAGTACTTC	CASSTSGRFGEQYF
.	.	TRBV15	TRBJ2-6	TGTGCCACCAGCAGAGAACGGACCTCTGGGGCCAACGTCCTGACTTTC	CATSRERTSGANVLTF
.	.	TRBV15	TRBJ2-2	TGTGCCACCAGCAGAGATCGAGCGACCGGGGAGCTGTTTTTT	CATSRDRATGELFF
few	.	TRBV19	TRBJ2-7	TGTGCCAGTAGTATGGTAGGACCCTACGAGCAGTACTTC	CASSMVGPYEQYF
.	.	TRBV12-1	TRBJ2-1	TGTGCCAGCAGCTGGCTAGCGGGAGGGCTGGACAATGAGCAGTTCTTC	CASSWLAGGLDNEQFF
.	.	TRBV21-1	TRBJ2-1	TGTGCCAGCAGCAAATCCGGGCCGAGCAATGAGCAGTTCTTC	CASSKSGPSNEQFF
once	.	TRBV7-9	TRBJ2-5	TGTGCCAGCAGCAAAGAGACCCAGTACTTC	CASSKETQYF
once	.	TRBV7-9	TRBJ2-3	TGTGCCAGCAGCTTACAATCGGGGGCAGATACGCAGTATTTT	CASSLQSGADTQYF
.	.	TRBV6-1	TRBJ1-1	TGTGCCAGTTGCGTCAGAATGAACACTGAAGCTTTCTTT	CASCVRMNTEAFF
.	.	TRBV30	TRBJ2-1	TGTGCCTGGTGGACTACTGCCTACAGTGAGCAGTTCTTC	CAWWTTAYSEQFF
.	.	TRBV9	TRBJ2-3	TGTGCCAGCAGCGTAGAGGAGATAATAGATACGCAGTATTTT	CASSVEEIIDTQYF
.	.	TRBV10-3	TRBJ2-1	TGTGCCATCAGTGAGTCCGGGAGCTCCTACAATGAGCAGTTCTTC	CAISESGSSYNEQFF
.	TRBD1	TRBV6-5	TRBJ2-7	TGTGCCAGCAGTTATGCAGGGGGCCTCAGCGAGCAGTACTTC	CASSYAGGLSEQYF
.	TRBD2	TRBV6-1	TRBJ2-1	TGTGCCAGCAGTGAAGCGCTCCAGCGGGATCCTTACAATGAGCAGTTCTTC	CASSEALQRDPYNEQFF
.	TRBD1	TRBV7-9	TRBJ2-7	TGTGCCAGCAGCGTACGGACAGGAGCTTCCTACGAGCAGTACTTC	CASSVRTGASYEQYF
once	.	TRBV5-6	TRBJ2-7	TGTGCCAGCAGCTCGTTGGGCGGGCAGATCTTCGGCGAGCAGTACTTC	CASSSLGGQIFGEQYF
.	.	TRBV6-5	TRBJ1-5	TGTGCCAGCAGTTACTCGGATAAGGGCAATCAGCCCCAGCATTTT	CASSYSDKGNQPQHF
.	TRBD2	TRBV28	TRBJ2-7	TGTGCCAGCAGTTCACTAGCGCAACCCTCCTACGAGCAGTACTTC	CASSSLAQPSYEQYF